The 30 T cell receptor beta chains presented below share a single source sample, sequenced in a study of blood T cell repertoires in COVID-19. Profiled with immunoSEQ multiplex PCR; TCRdb holds only in-frame clones, not every one. Of roughly 160,000 clones listed, roughly four fifths are singletons. Sequencing was done on a sample of PBMCs or T cells enriched from blood (not recorded which). Source of these receptors: a man between 50 and 59 years old who had recovered from COVID-19.

The chain carries TRBV29-1 and TRBJ1-3; a possible D gene is TRBD1 (6 bases). The CDR3 length is 16 residues. Germline lookup yields CDR1 SQVTM and CDR2 ANQGSEA. Trimming shortened V by 4 bases and J by 0 bases, and 16 bases separated the two germline ends. The chain's CDR3 is CSVGDLGGGSGNTIYF. As DNA, the CDR3 is TGCAGCGTTGGGGACCTGGGAGGGGGCTCTGGAAACACCATATATTTT.

The J gene is TRBJ2-3, the V gene TRBV7-3, with 8 nucleotides matching TRBD1. Germline V gives CDR1 SGHTA, CDR2 FQGTGA. The CDR3 covers 14 residues. V lost 8 bases and J lost 2; bases outside the gene matches: 6. CDR3 DNA: TGTGCCAGCGGACAGGGCCAAGACACAGATACGCAGTATTTT. Translated, it gives CASGQGQDTDTQYF.

The chain is built from TRBV7-6 and TRBJ1-2; D may be TRBD1 (6 bases). From germline, CDR1 is SGHVS and CDR2 FNYEAQ. CDR3 size: 14 residues. Trimming pared 6 bases from V and 6 bases from J, leaving 17 bases between. The CDR3 loop is CASSPGTQSDGYTF. CDR3 sequence (DNA): TGTGCCAGCAGTCCCGGGACACAATCGGATGGCTACACCTTC. Drawing the rest from reference TRBV7-6 and TRBJ1-2, the complete variable domain is GAGVSQSPRYKVTKRGQDVALRCDPISGHVSLYWYRQALGQGPEFLTYFNYEAQQDKSGLPNDRFSAERPEGSISTLTIQRTEQRDSAMYRCASSPGTQSDGYTFGSGTRLTVV.

The gene calls are TRBV11-2 and TRBJ1-3; a possible D gene is TRBD1 (6 bases). The CDR3 runs 17 residues. Germline CDR1 reads SGHAT; CDR2 reads FQNNGV. V lost 1 base, J lost 1 base, and 14 bases lay in between. The CDR3 bases are TGTGCCAGCAGCTTAGTAGGGCAGGGACAATCTGGAAACACCATATATTTT. This gives the protein CASSLVGQGQSGNTIYF.

J is TRBJ1-1 and V is TRBV7-3; 12 nucleotides align to TRBD1. This CDR3 has 16 residues. J gave up 5 bases and V 1 base, and 5 bases lay outside the gene matches. From germline, CDR1 is SGHTA and CDR2 FQGTGA. The CDR3 here is CASSLRGDRGLTEAFF. In nucleotides, the CDR3 is TGTGCCAGCAGCTTAAGAGGGGACAGGGGGCTTACTGAAGCTTTCTTT. The entire variable domain, with the rest obtained from reference TRBV7-3 and TRBJ1-1, is as follows: GAGVSQTPSNKVTEKGKYVELRCDPISGHTALYWYRQSLGQGPEFLIYFQGTGAADDSGLPNDRFFAVRPEGSVSTLKIQRTERGDSAVYLCASSLRGDRGLTEAFFGQGTRLTVV.

This clone was detected a few times. The chain uses TRBV28 and TRBJ1-1; unclear D gene. Trimming stripped 4 bases from V and 0 bases from J, with 6 bases between. Germline V gives CDR1 MDHEN, CDR2 SYDVKM. This CDR3 has 13 residues. The CDR3 nucleotides are TGTGCCAGCAGTTCCCTATTGAACACTGAAGCTTTCTTT. This codes for CASSSLLNTEAFF.

V and J are TRBV7-2 and TRBJ2-2; D is perhaps TRBD2 (7 bases). The CDR3 length is 14 residues. The germline gives CDR1 SGHTA, CDR2 FQGNSA. V was shortened by 5 bases and J by 7 bases, with 14 bases between the two germline ends. Written as DNA, the CDR3 is TGTGCCAGCAGCCCCCGGGGGGCGGGCGGGGAGCTGTTTTTT. This gives the protein CASSPRGAGGELFF.

The chain recombines TRBV7-9 with TRBJ1-2; D may be TRBD1 (5 bases). The CDR3 is 13 amino acids. CDR1 and CDR2 from the germline V gene are SEHNR and FQNEAQ (reference sequence). Trimming removed 3 bases at V and 6 bases at J, with 11 bases between. CDR3 in DNA: TGTGCCAGCAGCTTTCGGGGGACCGATGGCTACACCTTC. Translating it yields CASSFRGTDGYTF.

The chain couples TRBV4-1 to TRBJ1-5, with D hard to call. V shed 6 bases and J shed 0 bases, with 15 bases lying between them. There are 16 residues in the CDR3. Germline-derived CDR1 and CDR2 are MGHRA and YSYEKL. This CDR3 reads CASSRTHLDSNQPQHF. The CDR3 coding sequence is TGCGCCAGCAGTCGAACCCACCTAGATAGCAATCAGCCCCAGCATTTT.

The CDR3 region is CASSPRLAGGLTNTGELFF. The CDR3 DNA follows: TGTGCCAGCAGCCCCCGACTAGCGGGGGGTCTTACGAACACCGGGGAGCTGTTTTTT. The chain joins TRBV7-9 to TRBJ2-2; 13 positions agree with TRBD2. J lost 0 bases, V lost 5 bases, and 9 bases had no gene match. The CDR3 loop spans 19 amino acids. Germline CDR1 reads SEHNR; CDR2 reads FQNEAQ (reference sequence).

The V and J genes are TRBV19 and TRBJ1-3; D gene ambiguous. This CDR3 is built from 13 residues. V lost 7 bases and J lost 0, with 7 bases in between. Germline V gene lookup returns CDR1 LNHDA and CDR2 SQIVND (reference sequence). The CDR3 loop reads CASTRSSGNTIYF. In DNA form, the CDR3 reads TGTGCCAGTACCCGGAGCTCTGGAAACACCATATATTTT.

The chain recombines TRBV3-1 (or the pseudogene TRBV3-2) with TRBJ2-7; unclear D gene. Looked up from germline, CDR1 is LGHDT and CDR2 is YNNKEL (reference sequence). Between the trimmed V and J ends, which lost 7 bases and 4 bases, there was a span of 14 bases. CDR3 length: 13 amino acids. The DNA of the CDR3 is TGTGCCAGCACCGCAAGCGCTGAGTACGAGCAGTACTTC. Translated: CASTASAEYEQYF.

The gene calls are TRBV7-2 and TRBJ2-7; 9 bases are shared with TRBD2. There are 15 residues in the CDR3. Germline CDR1 reads SGHTA; CDR2 reads FQGNSA. With 3 bases clipped from V and 0 bases from J, the junction kept 3 bases outside the gene matches. DNA for the CDR3: TGTGCCAGCAGCTTCGGACTAGCGAGCTCCTACGAGCAGTACTTC. Translating it yields CASSFGLASSYEQYF.

The chain joins TRBV19 to TRBJ2-1, with a weak D call TRBD1 (7 bases). CDR3 length: 16 amino acids. Germline-derived CDR1 and CDR2 are LNHDA and SQIVND (reference sequence). Trimming took off 6 bases at V and 3 bases at J, with 18 bases between the two ends. CDR3 bases: TGTGCCAGTAGCCGTAACAGGGGAGGTGGCTACAATGAGCAGTTCTTC. It codes for CASSRNRGGGYNEQFF. Combining the CDR3 with reference TRBV19 and TRBJ2-1 gives the whole variable domain DGGITQSPKYLFRKEGQNVTLSCEQNLNHDAMYWYRQDPGQGLRLIYYSQIVNDFQKGDIAEGYSVSREKKESFPLTVTSAQKNPTAFYLCASSRNRGGGYNEQFFGPGTRLTVL.

The CDR3 sequence: CASSHAYRGGGDEQFF. Written as DNA, the CDR3 is TGTGCCAGCAGCCATGCATACCGGGGAGGGGGGGATGAGCAGTTCTTC. The chain couples TRBV4-2 to TRBJ2-1; the D gene is possibly TRBD2 (7 bases). This CDR3 comprises 16 residues. The V gene's germline CDR1 is LGHNA and CDR2 YNFKEQ. The V end lost 3 bases, the J end lost 8 bases, and 20 bases lay between the germline ends.

The rearrangement uses TRBV12-5 and TRBJ1-5; D is perhaps TRBD1 (6 bases). This CDR3 comprises 14 residues. CDR1 is LGHNT and CDR2 is FRNRAP in the germline V gene. Trimming stripped 2 bases from V and 7 bases from J, with 12 bases between. This chain's CDR3 is CASGLSGVSQPQHF. The CDR3 DNA follows: TGTGCTAGTGGTTTGTCAGGGGTTTCACAGCCCCAGCATTTT. The full variable domain, completed using reference TRBV12-5 and TRBJ1-5, is DARVTQTPRHKVTEMGQEVTMRCQPILGHNTVFWYRQTMMQGLELLAYFRNRAPLDDSGMPKDRFSAEMPDATLATLKIQPSEPRDSAVYFCASGLSGVSQPQHFGDGTRLSIL.

The table lists this clone with a count of one. Here the CDR3 DNA reads TGTGCCAGCAGCTTAGCGGGGGGTATTGAGCAGTTCTTC. Residues: CASSLAGGIEQFF. This chain links TRBV7-2 with TRBJ2-1, with D possibly being TRBD2 (6 bases). The CDR3 runs 13 residues. V was pared by 0 bases and J by 9 bases, with 9 bases between. The germline gives CDR1 SGHTA, CDR2 FQGNSA.

This rearrangement joins TRBV4-1 to TRBJ2-7; the match to TRBD1 covers 8 bases. The CDR3 spans 14 residues. The J segment lost 2 bases and the V segment lost 3 bases, leaving 3 bases of the junction unmatched. CDR1 MGHRA and CDR2 YSYEKL come from the germline V gene. The CDR3 coding sequence is TGCGCCAGCAGCCAGGGACAGGACACCTACGAGCAGTACTTC. Amino acids: CASSQGQDTYEQYF.

This clone showed up just a few times. In nucleotides, the CDR3 is TGTGCCAGCAGCTTCGGGGGGGACCTGATCTACACCTTC. It is translated as CASSFGGDLIYTF. The rearrangement joins TRBV7-9 to TRBJ1-2, with TRBD1 as a possible D gene (5 bases). Germline loops: CDR1 SEHNR, CDR2 FQNEAQ (reference sequence). V was cut by 3 bases and J by 10 bases, with 15 bases left in between. This CDR3 has 13 residues.

V is TRBV12-3 or TRBV12-4 and J is TRBJ2-1; no reliable D call. V was shortened by 6 bases and J by 5 bases, with 5 bases between the two germline ends. The CDR3 consists of 11 residues. The CDR3: CASRENNEQFF. CDR3 bases: TGTGCCAGCAGGGAGAACAATGAGCAGTTCTTC.

The rearrangement joins TRBV4-1 to TRBJ1-5; D gene uncertain. This CDR3 contains 15 residues. Trimming took off 1 base at V and 1 base at J, with 8 bases between the two ends. The germline V gene has CDR1 MGHRA and CDR2 YSYEKL. CDR3 residues: CASSQAAGSNQPQHF. The CDR3 DNA follows: TGCGCCAGCAGCCAAGCGGCGGGGAGCAATCAGCCCCAGCATTTT.

The CDR3 nucleotides are TGTGCCAGCAGCCTGGGACTGCTCGTCTACAATGAGCAGTTCTTC. Translation: CASSLGLLVYNEQFF. The chain is built from TRBV3-1 (or the pseudogene TRBV3-2) and TRBJ2-1; D is possibly TRBD2 (6 bases). V lost 4 bases to trimming and J lost 3 bases, with 13 bases between them. Germline V gives CDR1 LGHDT, CDR2 YNNKEL (reference sequence). The CDR3 extends over 15 amino acids.

The chain uses TRBV7-2 and TRBJ1-5, with a tentative D call TRBD1 (5 bases). Between the trimmed V and J ends, which lost 0 bases and 13 bases, there was a span of 16 bases. The CDR3 covers 14 residues. Per the germline V gene, CDR1 is SGHTA and CDR2 is FQGNSA. CDR3 residues: CASSLASWGGSQHF. The CDR3 DNA is TGTGCCAGCAGCTTAGCGAGTTGGGGGGGATCTCAGCATTTT.

The chain carries TRBV5-1 and TRBJ1-1; a weak D match, TRBD1 (6 bases). The V gene lost 0 bases and the J gene lost 0 bases, with 6 bases spanning the gap. Germline V gene data show CDR1 as SGHRS and CDR2 as YFSETQ. The CDR3 spans 14 residues. CDR3 sequence reads: CASSLDRVNTEAFF. The DNA for the CDR3 is TGCGCCAGCAGCTTGGACAGGGTGAACACTGAAGCTTTCTTT.

V gene TRBV7-2 combines with J gene TRBJ2-5, with 7 nucleotides matching TRBD1. J gave up 2 bases and V 6 bases, and 6 bases lay outside the gene matches. The V gene's germline CDR1 is SGHTA and CDR2 FQGNSA. This CDR3 contains 14 residues. The CDR3 DNA follows: TGTGCCAGCAGAAGTACAGGGGTACAAGAGACCCAGTACTTC. The encoded protein is CASRSTGVQETQYF.

The chain uses TRBV5-1 and TRBJ2-3; 9 bases are shared with TRBD1. V was pared by 2 bases and J by 5 bases, with 6 bases of the junction left unmatched. The CDR3 runs 15 residues. Germline lookup yields CDR1 SGHRS and CDR2 YFSETQ. In DNA, the CDR3 is TGCGCCAGCAGCTTACAGGGGGCCGGGGGAGATACGCAGTATTTT. As protein: CASSLQGAGGDTQYF.

The rearrangement links TRBV13 to TRBJ2-1; D possibly corresponds to TRBD1 (5 bases). The V gene's germline CDR1 is PRHDT and CDR2 FYEKMQ (reference sequence). V lost 2 bases, J lost 0 bases, and 11 bases lay in between. CDR3 length equals 16 residues. In DNA form, the CDR3 reads TGTGCCAGCAGCTTAATTCAGGACAACTCCTACAATGAGCAGTTCTTC. Translated, it gives CASSLIQDNSYNEQFF.

The chain is built from TRBV7-2 and TRBJ1-2, with 8 bases fitting TRBD1. CDR1 is SGHTA and CDR2 is FQGNSA in the germline V gene. This CDR3 has 14 residues. V was clipped by 7 bases and J by 8 bases; unmatched bases: 12. The CDR3 DNA follows: TGTGCCAGCACCTCCCGACAGGGGTTAAGGGGCTACACCTTC. It yields the protein CASTSRQGLRGYTF.

The rearrangement uses TRBV29-1 and TRBJ2-5; D is perhaps TRBD1 (5 bases). V lost 7 bases to trimming and J lost 2 bases, with 17 bases between them. Germline values: CDR1 SQVTM, CDR2 ANQGSEA. CDR3 length: 14 amino acids. CDR3 DNA sequence: TGCAGCGCCCAGGACATCATCAGACAAGAGACCCAGTACTTC. Protein: CSAQDIIRQETQYF.

The gene calls are TRBV7-8 and TRBJ1-6; TRBD1 matches 8 bases. The CDR3 is made up of 17 amino acids. J gave up 6 bases and V 5 bases, and 12 bases lay outside the gene matches. Germline V gene sequence: CDR1 SGHVS, CDR2 FQNEAQ. As DNA, the CDR3 is TGTGCCAGCAGCCGAAGGGGCCAGGGGGCACGTAATTCACCCCTCCACTTT. This codes for CASSRRGQGARNSPLHF.